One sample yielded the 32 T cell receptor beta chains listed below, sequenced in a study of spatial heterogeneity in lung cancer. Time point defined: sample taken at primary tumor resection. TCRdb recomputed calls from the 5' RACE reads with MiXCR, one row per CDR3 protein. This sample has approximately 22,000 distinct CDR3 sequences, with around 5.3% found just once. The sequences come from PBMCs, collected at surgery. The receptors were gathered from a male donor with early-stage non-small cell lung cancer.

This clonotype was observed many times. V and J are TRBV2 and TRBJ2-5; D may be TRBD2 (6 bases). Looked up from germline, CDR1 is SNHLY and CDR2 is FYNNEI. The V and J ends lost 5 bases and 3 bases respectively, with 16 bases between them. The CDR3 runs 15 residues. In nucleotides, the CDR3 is TGTGCCAGCAGTCCCCCTCCTCGCGGGGAAGAGACCCAGTACTTC. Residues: CASSPPPRGEETQYF.

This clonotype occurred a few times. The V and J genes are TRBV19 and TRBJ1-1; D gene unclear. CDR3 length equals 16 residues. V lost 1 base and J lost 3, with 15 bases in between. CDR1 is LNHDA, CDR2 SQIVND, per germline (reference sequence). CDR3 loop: CASSIVPGAEYTEAFF. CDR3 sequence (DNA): TGTGCCAGTAGTATAGTACCGGGAGCCGAGTACACTGAAGCTTTCTTT.

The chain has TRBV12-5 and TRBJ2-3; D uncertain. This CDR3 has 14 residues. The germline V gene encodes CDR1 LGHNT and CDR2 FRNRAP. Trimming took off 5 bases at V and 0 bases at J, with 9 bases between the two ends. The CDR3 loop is CASGPGRSTDTQYF. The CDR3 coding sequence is TGTGCTAGTGGTCCTGGACGAAGCACAGATACGCAGTATTTT.

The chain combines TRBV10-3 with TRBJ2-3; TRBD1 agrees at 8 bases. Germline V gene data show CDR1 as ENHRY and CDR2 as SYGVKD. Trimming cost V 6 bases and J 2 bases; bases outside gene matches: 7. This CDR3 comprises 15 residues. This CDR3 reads CAISGRTGSTDTQYF. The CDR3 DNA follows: TGTGCCATCAGCGGAAGGACAGGGTCCACAGATACGCAGTATTTT.

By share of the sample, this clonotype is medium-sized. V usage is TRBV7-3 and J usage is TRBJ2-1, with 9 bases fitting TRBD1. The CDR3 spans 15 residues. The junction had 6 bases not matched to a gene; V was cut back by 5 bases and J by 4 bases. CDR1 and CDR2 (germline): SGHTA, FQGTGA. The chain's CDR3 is CASSPGTGWYNEQFF. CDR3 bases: TGTGCCAGCAGCCCCGGGACAGGGTGGTACAATGAGCAGTTCTTC.

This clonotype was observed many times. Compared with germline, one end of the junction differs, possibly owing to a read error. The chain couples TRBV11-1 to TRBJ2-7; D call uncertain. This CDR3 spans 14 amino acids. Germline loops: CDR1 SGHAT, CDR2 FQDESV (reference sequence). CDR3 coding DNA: TGTGCCAGCAGCTTAGCGCGTCAGTCCTTCGAGCAGTACTTC. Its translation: CASSLARQSFEQYF.

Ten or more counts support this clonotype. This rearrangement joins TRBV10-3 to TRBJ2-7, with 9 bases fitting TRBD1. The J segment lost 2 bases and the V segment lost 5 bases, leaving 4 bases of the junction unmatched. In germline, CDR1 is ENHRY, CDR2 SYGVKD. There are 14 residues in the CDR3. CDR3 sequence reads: CAISPGQGAYEQYF. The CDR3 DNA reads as TGTGCCATCAGTCCGGGACAGGGAGCCTACGAGCAGTACTTC.

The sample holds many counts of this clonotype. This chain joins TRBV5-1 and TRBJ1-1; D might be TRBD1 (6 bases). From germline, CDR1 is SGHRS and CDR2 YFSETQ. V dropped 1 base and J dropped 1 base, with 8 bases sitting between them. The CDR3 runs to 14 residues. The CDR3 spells CASSLWGANTEAFF. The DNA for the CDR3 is TGCGCCAGCAGCTTGTGGGGGGCGAACACTGAAGCTTTCTTT.

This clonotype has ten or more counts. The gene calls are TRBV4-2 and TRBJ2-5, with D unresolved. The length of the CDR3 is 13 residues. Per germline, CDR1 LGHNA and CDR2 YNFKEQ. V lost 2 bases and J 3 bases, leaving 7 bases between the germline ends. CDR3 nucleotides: TGTGCCAGCAGCCAAAGGAGAGAAGAGACCCAGTACTTC. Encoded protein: CASSQRREETQYF.

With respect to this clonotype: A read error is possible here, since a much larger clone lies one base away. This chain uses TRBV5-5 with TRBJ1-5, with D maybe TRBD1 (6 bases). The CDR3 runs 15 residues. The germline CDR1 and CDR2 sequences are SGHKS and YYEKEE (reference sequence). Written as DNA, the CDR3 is TGTGCCTGCAGCCAAGCGGGGACACATGATCAGCCCCAGCATTTT. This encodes CACSQAGTHDQPQHF.

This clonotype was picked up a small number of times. For the CDR3, the DNA is TGTGCCAGTAAAACCTCGGGGACAGAGACCTACAATGAGCAGTTCTTC. It specifies CASKTSGTETYNEQFF. The V gene is TRBV7-2, the J gene TRBJ2-1; 7 bases are a match to TRBD1. Germline values: CDR1 SGHTA, CDR2 FQGNSA. There are 16 residues in the CDR3. The junction had 13 bases not matched to a gene; V was cut back by 9 bases and J by 2 bases.

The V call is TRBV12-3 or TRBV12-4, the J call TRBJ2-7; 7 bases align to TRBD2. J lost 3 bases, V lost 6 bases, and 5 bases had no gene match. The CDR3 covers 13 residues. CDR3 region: CASSLGGVYEQYF. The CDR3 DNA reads TGTGCCAGCAGCCTTGGGGGGGTCTACGAGCAGTACTTC.

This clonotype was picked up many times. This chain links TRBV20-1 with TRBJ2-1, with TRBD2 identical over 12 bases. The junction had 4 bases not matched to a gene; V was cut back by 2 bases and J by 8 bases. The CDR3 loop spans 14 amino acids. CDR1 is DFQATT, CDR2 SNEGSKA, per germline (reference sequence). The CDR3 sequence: CSARWTSGADEQFF. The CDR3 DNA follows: TGCAGTGCTAGATGGACTAGCGGGGCAGATGAGCAGTTCTTC.

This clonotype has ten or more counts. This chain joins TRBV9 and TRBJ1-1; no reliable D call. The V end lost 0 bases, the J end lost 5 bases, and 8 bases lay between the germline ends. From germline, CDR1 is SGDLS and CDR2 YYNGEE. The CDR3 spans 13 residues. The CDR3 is CASSVVYGTEAFF. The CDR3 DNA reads TGTGCCAGCAGCGTAGTGTATGGAACTGAAGCTTTCTTT.

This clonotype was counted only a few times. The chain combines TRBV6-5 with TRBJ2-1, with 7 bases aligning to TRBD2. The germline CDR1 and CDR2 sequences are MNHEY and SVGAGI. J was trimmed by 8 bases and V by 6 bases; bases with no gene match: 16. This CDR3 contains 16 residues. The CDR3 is CASRNPWVGGHDEQFF. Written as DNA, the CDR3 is TGTGCCAGCAGGAACCCCTGGGTGGGAGGGCATGATGAGCAGTTCTTC.

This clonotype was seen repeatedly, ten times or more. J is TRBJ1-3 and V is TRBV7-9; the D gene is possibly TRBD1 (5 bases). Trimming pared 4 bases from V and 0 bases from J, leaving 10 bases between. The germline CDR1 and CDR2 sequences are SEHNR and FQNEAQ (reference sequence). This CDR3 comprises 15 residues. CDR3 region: CASSSGRVSGNTIYF. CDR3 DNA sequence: TGTGCCAGCAGCTCGGGACGCGTCTCTGGAAACACCATATATTTT.

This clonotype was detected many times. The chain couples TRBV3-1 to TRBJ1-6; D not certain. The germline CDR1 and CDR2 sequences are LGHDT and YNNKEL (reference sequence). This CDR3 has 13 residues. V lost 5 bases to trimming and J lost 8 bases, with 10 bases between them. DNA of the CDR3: TGTGCCAGCAGCGGAACCAAGCATTCACCCCTCCACTTT. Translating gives CASSGTKHSPLHF.

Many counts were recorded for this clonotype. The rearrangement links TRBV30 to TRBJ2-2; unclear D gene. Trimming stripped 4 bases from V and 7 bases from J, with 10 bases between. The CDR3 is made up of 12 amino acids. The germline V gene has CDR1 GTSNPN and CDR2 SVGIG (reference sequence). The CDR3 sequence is CAWTFSHGELFF. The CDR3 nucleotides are TGTGCCTGGACTTTCAGTCACGGGGAGCTGTTTTTT.

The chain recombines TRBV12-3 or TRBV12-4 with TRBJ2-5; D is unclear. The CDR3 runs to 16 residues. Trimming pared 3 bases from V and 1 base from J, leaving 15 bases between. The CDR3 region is CASSLRGGIGQETQYF. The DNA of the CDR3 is TGTGCCAGCAGTTTGAGAGGCGGAATTGGCCAAGAGACCCAGTACTTC.

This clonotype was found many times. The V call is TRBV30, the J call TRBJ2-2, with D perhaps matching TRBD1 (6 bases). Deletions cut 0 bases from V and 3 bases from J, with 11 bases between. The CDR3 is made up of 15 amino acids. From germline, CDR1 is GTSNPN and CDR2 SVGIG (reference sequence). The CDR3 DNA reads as TGTGCCTGGAGTGTAACAGGGTCCGACACCGGGGAGCTGTTTTTT. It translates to CAWSVTGSDTGELFF.

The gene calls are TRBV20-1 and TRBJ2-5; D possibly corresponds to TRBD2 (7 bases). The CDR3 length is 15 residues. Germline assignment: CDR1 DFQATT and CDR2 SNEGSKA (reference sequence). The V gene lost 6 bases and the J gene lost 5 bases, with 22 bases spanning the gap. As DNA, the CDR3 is TGCAGTGCACCTACGACGGGGGGCCTTCTGGAGACCCAGTACTTC. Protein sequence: CSAPTTGGLLETQYF.

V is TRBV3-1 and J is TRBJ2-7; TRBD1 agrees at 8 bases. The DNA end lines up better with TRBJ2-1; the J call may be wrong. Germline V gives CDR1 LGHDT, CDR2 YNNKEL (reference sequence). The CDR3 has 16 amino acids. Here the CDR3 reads CASSPQPQTGAYEQFF. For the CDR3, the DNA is TGTGCCAGCAGCCCACAACCCCAGACAGGGGCCTACGAGCAGTTCTTC.

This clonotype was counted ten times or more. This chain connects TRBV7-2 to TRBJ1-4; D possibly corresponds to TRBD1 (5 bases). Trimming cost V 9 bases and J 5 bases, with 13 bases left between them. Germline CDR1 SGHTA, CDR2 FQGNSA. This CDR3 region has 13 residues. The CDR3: CASGTGQNEKLFF. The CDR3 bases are TGTGCCAGTGGGACGGGCCAGAATGAAAAACTGTTTTTT.

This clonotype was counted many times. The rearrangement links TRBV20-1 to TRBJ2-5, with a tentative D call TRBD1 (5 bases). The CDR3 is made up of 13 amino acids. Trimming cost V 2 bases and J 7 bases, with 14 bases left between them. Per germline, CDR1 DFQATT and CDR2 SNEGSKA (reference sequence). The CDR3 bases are TGCAGTGCTAGAAACCAGGGTTATGGGACCCAGTACTTC. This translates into CSARNQGYGTQYF.

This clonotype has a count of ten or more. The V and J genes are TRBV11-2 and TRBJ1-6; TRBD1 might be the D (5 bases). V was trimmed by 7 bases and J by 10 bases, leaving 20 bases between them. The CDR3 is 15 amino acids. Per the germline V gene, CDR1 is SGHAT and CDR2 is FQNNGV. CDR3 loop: CASNSIRGKGSPLHF. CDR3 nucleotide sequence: TGTGCCAGCAACTCCATTCGGGGGAAGGGCTCACCCCTCCACTTT.

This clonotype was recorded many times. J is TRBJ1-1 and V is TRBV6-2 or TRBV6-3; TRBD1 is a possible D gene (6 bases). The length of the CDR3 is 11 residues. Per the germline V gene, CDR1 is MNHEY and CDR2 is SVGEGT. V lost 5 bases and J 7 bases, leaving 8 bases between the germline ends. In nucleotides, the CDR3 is TGTGCCAGCAGTCGACAGGTTGAAGCTTTCTTT. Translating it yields CASSRQVEAFF.

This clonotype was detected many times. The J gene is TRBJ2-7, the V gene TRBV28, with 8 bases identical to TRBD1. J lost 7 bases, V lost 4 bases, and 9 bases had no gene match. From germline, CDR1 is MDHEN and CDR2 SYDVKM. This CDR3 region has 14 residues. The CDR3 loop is CASSSPDRGGEQYF. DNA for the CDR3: TGTGCCAGCAGTTCCCCAGACAGGGGTGGGGAGCAGTACTTC. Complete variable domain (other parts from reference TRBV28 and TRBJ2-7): DVKVTQSSRYLVKRTGEKVFLECVQDMDHENMFWYRQDPGLGLRLIYFSYDVKMKEKGDIPEGYSVSREKKERFSLILESASTNQTSMYLCASSSPDRGGEQYFGPGTRLTVT.

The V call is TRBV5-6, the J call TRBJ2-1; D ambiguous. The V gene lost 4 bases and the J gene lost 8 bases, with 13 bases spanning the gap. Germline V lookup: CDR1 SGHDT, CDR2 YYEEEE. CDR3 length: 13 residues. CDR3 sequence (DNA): TGTGCCAGCAGCCCCAGGTCGTTTTATGAGCAGTTCTTC. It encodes CASSPRSFYEQFF.

The CDR3: CASSLPPTDTQYF. As DNA, the CDR3 is TGTGCCAGCAGCCTTCCCCCGACAGATACGCAGTATTTT. The J gene is TRBJ2-3, the V gene TRBV5-8; D remains ambiguous. V lost 4 bases and J 3 bases, leaving 9 bases between the germline ends. The CDR3 covers 13 residues. Germline lookup yields CDR1 SGHTS and CDR2 YDEGEE.

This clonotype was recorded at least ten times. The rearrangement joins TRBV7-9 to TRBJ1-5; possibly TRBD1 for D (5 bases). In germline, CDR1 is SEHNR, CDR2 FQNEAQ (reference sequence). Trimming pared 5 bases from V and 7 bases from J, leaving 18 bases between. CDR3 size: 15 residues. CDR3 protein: CASSPHGTEEQPQHF. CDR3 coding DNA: TGTGCCAGCAGCCCCCACGGGACGGAAGAACAGCCCCAGCATTTT.

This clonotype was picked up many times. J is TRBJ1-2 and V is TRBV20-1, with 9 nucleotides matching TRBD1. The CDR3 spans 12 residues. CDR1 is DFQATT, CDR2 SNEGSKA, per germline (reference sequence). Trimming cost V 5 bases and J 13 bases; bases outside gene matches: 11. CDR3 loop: CSAQPPQGASTF. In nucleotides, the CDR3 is TGCAGTGCTCAGCCCCCACAGGGGGCGAGCACCTTC.

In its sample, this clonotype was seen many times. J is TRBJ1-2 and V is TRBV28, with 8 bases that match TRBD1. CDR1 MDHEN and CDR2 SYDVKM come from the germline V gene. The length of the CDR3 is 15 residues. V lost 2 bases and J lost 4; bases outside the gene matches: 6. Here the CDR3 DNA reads TGTGCCAGCAGTTTAGCCGGGCAGGGGGCCTATGGCTACACCTTC. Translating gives CASSLAGQGAYGYTF.